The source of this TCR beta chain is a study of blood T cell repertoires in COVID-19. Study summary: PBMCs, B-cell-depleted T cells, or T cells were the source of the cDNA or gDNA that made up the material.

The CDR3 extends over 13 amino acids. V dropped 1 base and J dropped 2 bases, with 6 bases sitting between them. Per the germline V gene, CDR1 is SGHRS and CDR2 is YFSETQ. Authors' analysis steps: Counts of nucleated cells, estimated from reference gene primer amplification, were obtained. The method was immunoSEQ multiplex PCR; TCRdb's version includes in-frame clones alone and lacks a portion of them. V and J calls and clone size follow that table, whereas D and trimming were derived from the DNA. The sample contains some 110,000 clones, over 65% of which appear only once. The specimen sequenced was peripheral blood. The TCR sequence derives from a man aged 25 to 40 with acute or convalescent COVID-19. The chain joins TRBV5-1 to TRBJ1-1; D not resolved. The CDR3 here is CASSLRFNTEAFF. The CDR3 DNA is TGCGCCAGCAGCTTGCGGTTTAACACTGAAGCTTTCTTT.